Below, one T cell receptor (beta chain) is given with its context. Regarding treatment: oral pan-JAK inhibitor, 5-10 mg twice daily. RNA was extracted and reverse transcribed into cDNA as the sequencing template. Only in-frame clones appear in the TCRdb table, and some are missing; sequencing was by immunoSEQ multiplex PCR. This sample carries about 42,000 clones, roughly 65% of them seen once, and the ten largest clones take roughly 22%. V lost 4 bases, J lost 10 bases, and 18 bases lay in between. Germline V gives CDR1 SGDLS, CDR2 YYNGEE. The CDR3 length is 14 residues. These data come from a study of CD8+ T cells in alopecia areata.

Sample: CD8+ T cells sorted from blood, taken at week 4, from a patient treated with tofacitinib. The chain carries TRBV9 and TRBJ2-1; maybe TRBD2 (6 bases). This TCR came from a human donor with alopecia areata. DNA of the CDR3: TGTGCCAGCAGCCCCAGTGGGAGGTTACAGGAGCAGTTCTTC. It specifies CASSPSGRLQEQFF.